Listed below are T cell receptor beta chains from one sample, sequenced in a study of Ad26.COV2.S vaccination and SARS-CoV-2 variants. Assay: immunoSEQ multiplex PCR; the TCRdb copy retains only in-frame clones and omits some. The table includes about 350,000 clones, approximately 86% detected once. Source: peripheral blood, taken in a trial of Ad26.COV2.S vaccine versus placebo. These receptors originate from a person between 18 and 59 years old who received the Ad26.COV2.S COVID-19 vaccine or a placebo. Both conserved end residues are part of each CDR3. D genes are given only for firm matches. Rows give clone size only sometimes, using once, few, many, or a class for an expanded clone.

TRBJ2-7	TRBD2	-	TRBV5-1	CASSGGTSSYEQYF	TGCGCCAGCAGCGGCGGGACTAGTTCCTACGAGCAGTACTTC
TRBJ2-1	-	-	TRBV7-9	CASSLASGEQFF	TGTGCCAGCAGCTTAGCGTCCGGTGAGCAGTTCTTC
TRBJ2-1	TRBD2	-	TRBV7-2	CASSPGGLAGGGNEQFF	TGTGCCAGCAGCCCTGGGGGACTAGCGGGAGGAGGCAATGAGCAGTTCTTC
TRBJ1-3	TRBD1	-	TRBV7-2	CASSTTGGGNTIYF	TGTGCCAGCAGTACCACAGGGGGTGGAAACACCATATATTTT
TRBJ1-2	-	-	TRBV27	CASSLGRRDIRGYTF	TGTGCCAGCAGTTTAGGCCGCCGGGACATCCGGGGCTACACCTTC
TRBJ2-1	TRBD1	many	TRBV9	CASSTGQVVEQFF	TGTGCCAGCAGCACGGGACAGGTAGTTGAGCAGTTCTTC
TRBJ1-5	TRBD1	-	TRBV24-1	CATSDSGQGRNQPQHF	TGTGCCACCAGTGACTCGGGACAGGGGCGCAATCAGCCCCAGCATTTT
TRBJ2-7	-	few	TRBV6-5	CAANPWREGAEQYF	TGTGCCGCTAACCCCTGGCGGGAAGGGGCCGAGCAGTACTTC
TRBJ1-3	-	-	TRBV7-2	CASSLSGRALSGNTIYF	TGTGCCAGCTCCCTCTCCGGGAGGGCCCTCTCTGGAAACACCATATATTTT
TRBJ2-3	-	-	TRBV28	CASRTQGLYRTDTQYF	TGTGCCAGCAGGACACAGGGATTATACCGCACAGATACGCAGTATTTT
TRBJ2-6	TRBD2	-	TRBV5-3	CARSLEVSGRRGSGANVLTF	TGTGCCAGAAGCTTGGAGGTTAGCGGGAGAAGGGGCTCTGGGGCCAACGTCCTGACTTTC
TRBJ2-7	TRBD2	-	TRBV27	CASSFHTSGAKGEQYF	TGTGCCAGCAGTTTCCACACTAGCGGGGCAAAGGGCGAGCAGTACTTC
TRBJ1-2	-	-	TRBV10-1	CASSESNLYGYTF	TGCGCCAGCAGTGAGTCGAACCTCTATGGCTACACCTTC
TRBJ1-2	TRBD1	once	TRBV19	CATRQGARSYTF	TGTGCCACCCGACAGGGGGCTAGGAGCTACACCTTC
TRBJ2-4	-	-	TRBV7-8	CASSPPAWQQLAKNIQYF	TGTGCCAGCAGCCCGCCCGCCTGGCAGCAGCTAGCCAAAAACATTCAGTACTTC
TRBJ2-3	TRBD1	few	TRBV18	CASSPVGTGGTDTQYF	TGTGCCAGCTCACCCGTAGGGACAGGCGGCACAGATACGCAGTATTTT
TRBJ1-6	-	-	TRBV27	CASSPPLGASPLHF	TGTGCCAGCAGTCCGCCCTTGGGAGCATCACCCCTCCACTTT
TRBJ2-1	TRBD2	-	TRBV6-2/TRBV6-3	CASSYAELAGLNEQFF	TGTGCCAGCAGTTACGCGGAGCTAGCGGGGCTCAATGAGCAGTTCTTC
TRBJ2-2	-	-	TRBV11-2	CASSLGSRVAGELFF	TGTGCCAGCAGCTTAGGGTCCCGGGTCGCCGGGGAGCTGTTTTTT
TRBJ1-6	-	-	TRBV5-6	CASSFAGTTYSPLHF	TGTGCCAGCAGCTTTGCCGGGACAACCTATTCACCCCTCCACTTT